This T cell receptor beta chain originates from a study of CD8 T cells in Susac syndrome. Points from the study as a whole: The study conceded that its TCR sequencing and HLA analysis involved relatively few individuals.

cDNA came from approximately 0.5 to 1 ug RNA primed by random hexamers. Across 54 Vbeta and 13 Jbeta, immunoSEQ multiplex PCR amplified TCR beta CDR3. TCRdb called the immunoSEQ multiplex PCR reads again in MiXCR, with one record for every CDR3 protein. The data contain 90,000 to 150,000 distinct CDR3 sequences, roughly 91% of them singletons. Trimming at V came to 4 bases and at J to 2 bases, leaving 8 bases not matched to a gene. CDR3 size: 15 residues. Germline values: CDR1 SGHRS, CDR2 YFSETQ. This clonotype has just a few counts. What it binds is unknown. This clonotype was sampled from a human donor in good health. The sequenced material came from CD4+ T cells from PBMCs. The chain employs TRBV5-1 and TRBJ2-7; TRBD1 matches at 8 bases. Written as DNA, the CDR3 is TGCGCCAGCAGCACTGGACAGGGTAGTCCCTACGAGCAGTACTTC. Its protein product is CASSTGQGSPYEQYF.